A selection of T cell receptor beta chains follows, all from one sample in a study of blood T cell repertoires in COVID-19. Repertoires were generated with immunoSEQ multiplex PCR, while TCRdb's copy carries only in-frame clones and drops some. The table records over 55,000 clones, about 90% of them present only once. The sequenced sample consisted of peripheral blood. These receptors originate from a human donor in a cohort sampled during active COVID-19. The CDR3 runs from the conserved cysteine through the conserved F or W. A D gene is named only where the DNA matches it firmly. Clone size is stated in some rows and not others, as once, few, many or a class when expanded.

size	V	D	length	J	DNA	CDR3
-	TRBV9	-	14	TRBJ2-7	TGTGCCAGCAGCCTAGGGCCAGGGGAATACGAGCAGTACTTC	CASSLGPGEYEQYF
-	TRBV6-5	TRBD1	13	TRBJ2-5	TGTGCCAGCAGGGACAGGGGAGAGGAGACCCAGTACTTC	CASRDRGEETQYF
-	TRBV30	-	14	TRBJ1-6	TGTGCCTGGGTCCCCGGGGGAGGGAATTCACCCCTCCACTTT	CAWVPGGGNSPLHF
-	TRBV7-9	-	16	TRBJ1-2	TGTGCCAGCAGCGACCCCGGAAAAGGGGAAGGCTATGGCTACACCTTC	CASSDPGKGEGYGYTF
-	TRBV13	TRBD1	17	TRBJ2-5	TGTGCCAGCAGCTCCCTTGGGACAGGGGCTTACCAAGAGACCCAGTACTTC	CASSSLGTGAYQETQYF
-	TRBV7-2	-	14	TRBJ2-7	TGTGCCAGCAGCTTAGCGCTCAGGGGTGGGCAGCAGTACTTC	CASSLALRGGQQYF
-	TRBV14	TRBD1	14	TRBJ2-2	TGTGCCAGCAGCCAGTCGACAGGGATCGGGGAGCTGTTTTTT	CASSQSTGIGELFF
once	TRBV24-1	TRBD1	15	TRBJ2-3	TGTGCCACGAGCGCCGGGACAGGGGGATTGGATACGCAGTATTTT	CATSAGTGGLDTQYF
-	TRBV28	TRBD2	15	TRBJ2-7	TGTGCCAGCAAGAGGACTAGCGGGAGCTCCTACGAGCAGTACTTC	CASKRTSGSSYEQYF
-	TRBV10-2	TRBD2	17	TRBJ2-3	TGCGCCAGCAGTGGACTAGCGGGGGACACTAGCACAGATACGCAGTATTTT	CASSGLAGDTSTDTQYF
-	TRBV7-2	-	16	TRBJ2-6	TGTGCCAGCAGCTCCGGGGGTTTAGGTGGGGCCAACGTCCTGACTTTC	CASSSGGLGGANVLTF
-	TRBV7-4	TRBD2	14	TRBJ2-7	TGTGCCACCTCCGGCGGGGGGCCACTCTACGAGCAGTACTTC	CATSGGGPLYEQYF
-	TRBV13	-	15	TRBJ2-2	TGTGCCAGCAGCGACCATCTAGAAGTTGCCGGGGAGCTGTTTTTT	CASSDHLEVAGELFF
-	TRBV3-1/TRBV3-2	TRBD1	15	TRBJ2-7	TGTGCCAGCAGCCTACGGACAGGGGGCTCCTACGAGCAGTACTTC	CASSLRTGGSYEQYF
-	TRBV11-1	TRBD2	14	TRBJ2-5	TGTGCCAGCAGCTTAGAAGGCGGGGGAGAGACCCAGTACTTC	CASSLEGGGETQYF
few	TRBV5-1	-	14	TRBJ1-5	TGCGCCAGCAGCTTGGATGGACAAAGACAGCCCCAGCATTTT	CASSLDGQRQPQHF
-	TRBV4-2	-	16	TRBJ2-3	TGTGCCAGCAGCCAGGGGAGACCGCCCAGCACAGATACGCAGTATTTT	CASSQGRPPSTDTQYF
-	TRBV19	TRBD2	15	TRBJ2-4	TGTGCCAGTCGGGCTAGCGGGAGGGCAGGAAACATTCAGTACTTC	CASRASGRAGNIQYF
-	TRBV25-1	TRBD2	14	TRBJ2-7	TGTGCCAGCAGTGAAAGCGGGAGACGCTACGAGCAGTACTTC	CASSESGRRYEQYF
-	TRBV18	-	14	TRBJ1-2	TGTGCCAGCTCACCACCGGCCAGATCCTATGGCTACACCTTC	CASSPPARSYGYTF
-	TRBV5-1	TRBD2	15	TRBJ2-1	TGCGCCAGCAGTCCCGGGACTACCTCCTACAATGAGCAGTTCTTC	CASSPGTTSYNEQFF
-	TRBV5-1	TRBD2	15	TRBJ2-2	TGCGCCAGCAGCCCTGGACTAGCCACCACCGGGGAGCTGTTTTTT	CASSPGLATTGELFF
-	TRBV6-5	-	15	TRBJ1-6	TGTGCCAGCAGTATTCTAGAGGGAAGGAATTCACCCCTCCACTTT	CASSILEGRNSPLHF
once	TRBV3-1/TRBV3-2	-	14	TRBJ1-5	TGTGCCAGCAGCCAAGGCCGGGAGAATCAGCCCCAGCATTTT	CASSQGRENQPQHF
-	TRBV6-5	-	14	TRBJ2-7	TGTGCCAGCAACGACAGAGTTCCTACCTACGAGCAGTACTTC	CASNDRVPTYEQYF
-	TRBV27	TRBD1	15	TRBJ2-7	TGTGCCAGCAGGTCCGCCGGGACAGGGGGCTACGAGCAGTACTTC	CASRSAGTGGYEQYF
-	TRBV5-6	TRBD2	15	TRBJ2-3	TGTGCCAGCAAACTTAGCGGGACTAGCACAGATACGCAGTATTTT	CASKLSGTSTDTQYF
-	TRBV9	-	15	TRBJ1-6	TGTGCCAGCAGCGTAGACTCAGGGGCTTCTTCACCCCTCCACTTT	CASSVDSGASSPLHF
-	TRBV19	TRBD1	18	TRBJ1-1	TGTGCCAGTAGTATTGGTGGGACAGGGGGATTTTTGAACACTGAAGCTTTCTTT	CASSIGGTGGFLNTEAFF
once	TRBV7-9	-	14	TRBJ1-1	TGTGCCGGGACCACTGCGGGACGGAACACTGAAGCTTTCTTT	CAGTTAGRNTEAFF
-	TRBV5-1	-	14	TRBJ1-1	TGCGCCAGCAGCTCGACAGGAAGGAACACTGAAGCTTTCTTT	CASSSTGRNTEAFF
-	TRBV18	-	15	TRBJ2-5	TGTGCCAGCTCACGGATGCAAGAGGCCGGGGAGACCCAGTACTTC	CASSRMQEAGETQYF
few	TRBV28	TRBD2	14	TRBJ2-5	TGTGCCAGCAGTCTTAGCGGGAGGGTGGAGACCCAGTACTTC	CASSLSGRVETQYF
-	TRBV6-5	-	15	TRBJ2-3	TGTGCCAGCAGCGCCACTATCCTTAGTGGAGATACGCAGTATTTT	CASSATILSGDTQYF
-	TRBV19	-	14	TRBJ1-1	TGTGCCAGTAGTATCGAGGGAAAACCCACTGAAGCTTTCTTT	CASSIEGKPTEAFF
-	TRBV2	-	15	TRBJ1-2	TGTGCCAGCAGTGAAAGGGGGACATCAATCTATGGCTACACCTTC	CASSERGTSIYGYTF
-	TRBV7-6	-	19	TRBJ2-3	TGTGCCAGCAGCTTAGCGGTTGAGTTAGCGGAGTTAGACACAGATACGCAGTATTTT	CASSLAVELAELDTDTQYF
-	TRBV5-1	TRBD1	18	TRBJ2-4	TGCGCCAGCAGCCCAGCACTCGACAGGGGGCCGCGCGGGGGCATTCAGTACTTC	CASSPALDRGPRGGIQYF
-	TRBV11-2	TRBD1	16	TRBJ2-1	TGTGCCAGCAGCTTAGTCGGACAGGGGGCATCCAATGAGCAGTTCTTC	CASSLVGQGASNEQFF
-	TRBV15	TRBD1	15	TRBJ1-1	TGTGCCACCAGCAGGGGGCAGGGGGCAGTCACTGAAGCTTTCTTT	CATSRGQGAVTEAFF
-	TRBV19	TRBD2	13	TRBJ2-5	TGTGCCACCCGGACTAGCGGGGAAGAGACCCAGTACTTC	CATRTSGEETQYF
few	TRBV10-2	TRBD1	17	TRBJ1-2	TGCGCCAGCAGTGGCCCCAGACAGGGCACTACTAACTATGGCTACACCTTC	CASSGPRQGTTNYGYTF
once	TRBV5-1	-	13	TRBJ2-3	TGCGCCAGCAGCGACTCGGGGACAGATACGCAGTATTTT	CASSDSGTDTQYF
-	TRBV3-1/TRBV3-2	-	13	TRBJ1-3	TGTGCCAGCAGCCAAGGTCTCGGAAACACCATATATTTT	CASSQGLGNTIYF
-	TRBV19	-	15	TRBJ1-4	TGTGCCAGTAGTATACCGGGGAGGTTTAATGAAAAACTGTTTTTT	CASSIPGRFNEKLFF
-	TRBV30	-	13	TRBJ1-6	TGTGCCTGGAGTGTTATGAGAGGCTCACCCCTCCACTTT	CAWSVMRGSPLHF
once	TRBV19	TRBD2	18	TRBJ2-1	TGTGCCAGTAGTTCCCCGTGGACTAGCGGGAGTTTCTACAATGAGCAGTTCTTC	CASSSPWTSGSFYNEQFF
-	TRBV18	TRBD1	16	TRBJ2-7	TGTGCCAGCTCACCGAGGGATGGGACAGGGTCCCGGGAGCAGTACTTC	CASSPRDGTGSREQYF
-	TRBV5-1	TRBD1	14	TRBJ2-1	TGCGCCAGCAGCAAAACAGGGGAGAGGAATGAGCAGTTCTTC	CASSKTGERNEQFF
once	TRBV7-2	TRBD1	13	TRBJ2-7	TGTGCCAGCAGCTTGACAGGGTTCCACGAGCAGTACTTC	CASSLTGFHEQYF
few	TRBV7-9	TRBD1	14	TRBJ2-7	TGTGCCAGCAGCTCCGACTCCGACAGGGCCGAGCAGTACTTC	CASSSDSDRAEQYF
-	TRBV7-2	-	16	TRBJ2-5	TGTGCCAGCAGCTTAGTCGGCGGACAGATCCAAGAGACCCAGTACTTC	CASSLVGGQIQETQYF
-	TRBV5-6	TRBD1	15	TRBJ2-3	TGTGCCAGCAGCTTCGGGACAGGGTCGGGAGATACGCAGTATTTT	CASSFGTGSGDTQYF